This TCR beta chain was found in a study of blood T cell repertoires in COVID-19. Overall study context: Sites in the United States, Italy and Spain provided acute and convalescent COVID-19 samples. PBMCs, B-cell-depleted T cells, or T cells were the source of the cDNA or gDNA that made up the material.

Original analysis: Amplification of reference gene primers was used by the study to estimate nucleated cell counts. Sequenced by immunoSEQ multiplex PCR; TCRdb stores in-frame clones only, minus some. V and J calls and clone size come straight from that table; D and trimming were deduced from the DNA. Of about 46,000 clones detected, 88% appear once; the ten largest clones hold roughly an eighth. CDR3 length equals 15 residues. The V gene end was trimmed by 4 bases and the J gene end by 3 bases; junction bases not matched to a gene: 5. Germline CDR1 is SGHNT and CDR2 is YYREEE (reference sequence). This chain uses TRBV5-4 with TRBJ1-3; 9 positions agree with TRBD1. The sample comprised peripheral blood. This TCR derives from a human donor with active COVID-19. The donor label of this sample is uncertain. CDR3 sequence reads: CASSPTGGIGNTIYF. The CDR3 bases are TGTGCCAGCAGCCCGACAGGGGGAATTGGAAACACCATATATTTT.